This is a list of T cell receptor beta chains from one sample in a study of T cell responses to AZD1222 COVID-19 vaccine. Clones were read by immunoSEQ multiplex PCR, and TCRdb kept only the in-frame ones, dropping some. The table lists roughly 150,000 clones, about 89% of them singletons. This specimen consisted of peripheral blood, obtained 28 days after the second AZD1222 dose. These receptors were collected from an adult who received the AZD1222 COVID-19 vaccine. Both conserved end residues are part of each CDR3. The order of the fields is CDR3 DNA, CDR3 protein, J gene, D gene, V gene, clone size. The D gene is left open where the match is weak. Clone size is not always given. Where it is, it says once, few, many or a class for expanded clones.

cdr3_nt: TGTGCCAGCAGCCGGGACCCGGCGGAGGGAAACACCATATATTTT
cdr3_aa: CASSRDPAEGNTIYF
j_call: TRBJ1-3
d_call: -
v_call: TRBV5-4
clone_size: once

cdr3_nt: TGTGCCAGCAGTTTAAGTGCGGGCGGGGGGCCCCATCAGCCCCAGCATTTT
cdr3_aa: CASSLSAGGGPHQPQHF
j_call: TRBJ1-5
d_call: -
v_call: TRBV27
clone_size: -

cdr3_nt: TGTGCCAGCAGCGCGAACAGGGGTGAAAAACTGTTTTTT
cdr3_aa: CASSANRGEKLFF
j_call: TRBJ1-4
d_call: TRBD1
v_call: TRBV7-3
clone_size: -

cdr3_nt: TGTGCCAGCAGCGTAGGAGGACCGCCCCTCCATGGCTACACCTTC
cdr3_aa: CASSVGGPPLHGYTF
j_call: TRBJ1-2
d_call: -
v_call: TRBV9
clone_size: few

cdr3_nt: TGTGCCAGCAGCCCGGGGACAGGGACCACTTCCTACGAGCAGTACTTC
cdr3_aa: CASSPGTGTTSYEQYF
j_call: TRBJ2-7
d_call: TRBD1
v_call: TRBV11-2
clone_size: -

cdr3_nt: TGTGCCAGCAGTAAACGGACAGGGACCTTCTTT
cdr3_aa: CASSKRTGTFF
j_call: TRBJ1-1
d_call: TRBD1
v_call: TRBV28
clone_size: once

cdr3_nt: TGCAGTGCTAGTCCGGGACTAGCGGGAGGTAATGAGCAGTTCTTC
cdr3_aa: CSASPGLAGGNEQFF
j_call: TRBJ2-1
d_call: TRBD2
v_call: TRBV20-1
clone_size: -

cdr3_nt: TGTGCCAGTAAAGGGACAGGGCTCGGCTATGGCTACACCTTC
cdr3_aa: CASKGTGLGYGYTF
j_call: TRBJ1-2
d_call: TRBD1
v_call: TRBV19
clone_size: -

cdr3_nt: TGTGCCAGCAGCCAAGGAGGGCTGAGCTCCTACAATGAGCAGTTCTTC
cdr3_aa: CASSQGGLSSYNEQFF
j_call: TRBJ2-1
d_call: -
v_call: TRBV4-2
clone_size: -

cdr3_nt: TGTGCCAGTAGAACAAAGTTAAGAAGTACACGTGGCTACACCTTC
cdr3_aa: CASRTKLRSTRGYTF
j_call: TRBJ1-2
d_call: -
v_call: TRBV19
clone_size: -

cdr3_nt: TGCGCCAGCAGTCATCCTAGTACAGGGCCCCAGTACTTC
cdr3_aa: CASSHPSTGPQYF
j_call: TRBJ2-7
d_call: -
v_call: TRBV23-1
clone_size: -